This TCR beta chain stems from a study of blood T cell repertoires in COVID-19. On the study more broadly: Acute-phase and convalescent COVID-19 samples originated in the United States, Italy and Spain. Sample material is recorded as cDNA or gDNA derived from T cells, B-cell-depleted T cells, or PBMCs.

As handled by the study authors: Nucleated cell counts were estimated from reference gene primer amplification. Measured with immunoSEQ multiplex PCR; TCRdb has only the in-frame clones, and not every one. The DNA gave D and trimming, while V, J and clone size come from that table. In the table there are over 110,000 clones, roughly 85% of which are singletons. Germline V gene data show CDR1 as KGHDR and CDR2 as SFDVKD. The trim removed 3 bases at V and 1 base at J, leaving 6 bases unmatched. This CDR3 is built from 16 residues. The TCR was taken from a man aged 55 to 70 with acute or convalescent COVID-19. V gene TRBV24-1 combines with J gene TRBJ2-3; 7 nucleotides match TRBD1. The source material was peripheral blood. CDR3 nucleotide sequence: TGTGCCACCAGTGATGATCGGACAGGCCGCACAGATACGCAGTATTTT. The encoded protein is CATSDDRTGRTDTQYF.